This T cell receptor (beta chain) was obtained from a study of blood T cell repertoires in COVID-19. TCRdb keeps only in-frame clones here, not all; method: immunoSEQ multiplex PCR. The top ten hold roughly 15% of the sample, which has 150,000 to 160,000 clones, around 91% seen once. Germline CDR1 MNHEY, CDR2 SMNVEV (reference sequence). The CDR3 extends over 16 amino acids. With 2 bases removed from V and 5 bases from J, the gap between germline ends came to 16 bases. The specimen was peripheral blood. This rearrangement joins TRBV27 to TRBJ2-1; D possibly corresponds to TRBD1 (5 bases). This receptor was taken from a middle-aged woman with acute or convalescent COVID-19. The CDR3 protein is CASSLRQGGTHNEQFF. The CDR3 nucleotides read TGTGCCAGCAGTTTAAGGCAGGGTGGTACCCACAATGAGCAGTTCTTC.